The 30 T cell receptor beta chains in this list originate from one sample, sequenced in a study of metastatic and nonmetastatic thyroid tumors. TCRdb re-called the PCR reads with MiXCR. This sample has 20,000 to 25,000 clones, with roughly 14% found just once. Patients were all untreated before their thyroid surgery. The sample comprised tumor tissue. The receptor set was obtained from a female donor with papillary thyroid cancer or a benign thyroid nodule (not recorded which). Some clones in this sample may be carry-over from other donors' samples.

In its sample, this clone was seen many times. The CDR3 DNA reads TGTGCCAGCAGCTTGAGGGGCCCAGAGACCCAGTACTTC. Its translation: CASSLRGPETQYF. The J gene is TRBJ2-5, the V gene TRBV11-2; D may match TRBD1 or TRBD2 (5 bases each). The CDR3 length is 13 residues. In germline, CDR1 is SGHAT, CDR2 FQNNGV. The V gene lost 3 bases and the J gene lost 4 bases, with 9 bases spanning the gap. Supplemented by reference TRBV11-2 and TRBJ2-5, the full variable domain reads EAGVAQSPRYKIIEKRQSVAFWCNPISGHATLYWYQQILGQGPKLLIQFQNNGVVDDSQLPKDRFSAERLKGVDSTLKIQPAKLEDSAVYLCASSLRGPETQYFGPGTRLLVL.

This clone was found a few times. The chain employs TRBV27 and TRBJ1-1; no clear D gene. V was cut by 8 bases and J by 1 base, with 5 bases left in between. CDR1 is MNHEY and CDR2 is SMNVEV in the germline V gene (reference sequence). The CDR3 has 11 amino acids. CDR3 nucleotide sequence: TGTGCCAGCTGGCGGAACACTGAAGCTTTCTTT. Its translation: CASWRNTEAFF.

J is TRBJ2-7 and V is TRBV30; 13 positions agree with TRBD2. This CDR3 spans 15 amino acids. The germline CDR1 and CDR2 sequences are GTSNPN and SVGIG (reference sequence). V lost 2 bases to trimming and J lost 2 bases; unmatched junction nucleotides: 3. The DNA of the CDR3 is TGTGCCTGGAGTCCCGGACTAGCGGGAGCCTACGAGCAGTACTTC. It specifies CAWSPGLAGAYEQYF.

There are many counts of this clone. The DNA for the CDR3 is TGTGCCAGCAGCTTGGTTAGGACAGGGGGCTATGGCTACACCTTC. Protein sequence: CASSLVRTGGYGYTF. This chain joins TRBV5-4 and TRBJ1-2; 10 bases are a match to TRBD1. The CDR3 contains 15 residues. In germline, CDR1 is SGHNT, CDR2 YYREEE (reference sequence). V gave up 0 bases and J gave up 4 bases; unmatched junction bases: 3.

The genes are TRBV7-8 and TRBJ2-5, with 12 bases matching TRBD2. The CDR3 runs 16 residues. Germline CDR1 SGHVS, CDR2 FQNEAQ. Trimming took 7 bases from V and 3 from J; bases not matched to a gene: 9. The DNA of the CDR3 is TGTGCCAGCACCAAAAGGGCTAGCGGGGGGGAAGAGACCCAGTACTTC. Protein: CASTKRASGGEETQYF.

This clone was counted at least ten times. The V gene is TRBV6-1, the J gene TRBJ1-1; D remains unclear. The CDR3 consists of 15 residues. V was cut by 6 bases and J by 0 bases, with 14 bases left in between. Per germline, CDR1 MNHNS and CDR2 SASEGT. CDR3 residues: CASRAQGILNTEAFF. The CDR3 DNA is TGTGCCAGCAGAGCCCAAGGGATCTTGAACACTGAAGCTTTCTTT.

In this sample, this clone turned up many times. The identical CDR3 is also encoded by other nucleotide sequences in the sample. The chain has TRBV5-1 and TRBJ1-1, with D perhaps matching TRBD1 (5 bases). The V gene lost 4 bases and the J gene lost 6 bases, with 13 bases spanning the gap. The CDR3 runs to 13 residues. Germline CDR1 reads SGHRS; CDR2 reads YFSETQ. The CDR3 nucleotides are TGCGCCAGCAGCCTGGCGCAGGGCGCTGAAGCTTTCTTT. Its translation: CASSLAQGAEAFF.

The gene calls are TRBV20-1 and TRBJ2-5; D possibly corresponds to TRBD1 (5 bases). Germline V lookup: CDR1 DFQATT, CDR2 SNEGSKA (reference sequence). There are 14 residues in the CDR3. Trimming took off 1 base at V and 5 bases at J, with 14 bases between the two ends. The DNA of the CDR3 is TGCAGTGCTAGAGTAGGGGCCGGATGGGAGACCCAGTACTTC. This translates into CSARVGAGWETQYF.

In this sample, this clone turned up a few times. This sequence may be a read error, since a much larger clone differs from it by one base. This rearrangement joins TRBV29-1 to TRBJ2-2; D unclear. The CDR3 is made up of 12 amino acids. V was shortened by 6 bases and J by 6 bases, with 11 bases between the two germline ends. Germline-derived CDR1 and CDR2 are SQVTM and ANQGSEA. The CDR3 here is CSVAWPSGELFF. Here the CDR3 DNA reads TGCAGCGTAGCCTGGCCCTCCGGGGAGCTGTTTTTT.

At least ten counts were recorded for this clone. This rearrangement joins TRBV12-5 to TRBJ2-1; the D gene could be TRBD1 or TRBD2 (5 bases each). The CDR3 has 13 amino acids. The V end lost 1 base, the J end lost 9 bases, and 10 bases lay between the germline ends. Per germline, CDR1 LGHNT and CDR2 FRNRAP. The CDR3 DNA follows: TGTGCTAGTGGTTTGGGGTTGGGGACTGAGCAGTTCTTC. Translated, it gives CASGLGLGTEQFF.

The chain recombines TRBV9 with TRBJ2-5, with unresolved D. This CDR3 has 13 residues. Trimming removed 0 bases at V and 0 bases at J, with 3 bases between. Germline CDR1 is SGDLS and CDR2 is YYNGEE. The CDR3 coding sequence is TGTGCCAGCAGCGTAGGTTACCAAGAGACCCAGTACTTC. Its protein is CASSVGYQETQYF.

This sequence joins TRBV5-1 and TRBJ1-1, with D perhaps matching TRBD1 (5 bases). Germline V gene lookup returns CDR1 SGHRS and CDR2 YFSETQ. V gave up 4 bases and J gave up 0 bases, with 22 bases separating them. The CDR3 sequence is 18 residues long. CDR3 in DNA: TGCGCCAGCAGCAAAGGACTCAGGTGGGACCCTATGAACACTGAAGCTTTCTTT. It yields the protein CASSKGLRWDPMNTEAFF.

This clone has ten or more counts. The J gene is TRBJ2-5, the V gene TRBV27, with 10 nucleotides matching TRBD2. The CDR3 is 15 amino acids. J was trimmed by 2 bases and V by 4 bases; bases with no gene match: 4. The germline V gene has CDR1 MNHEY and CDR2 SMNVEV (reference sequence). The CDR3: CASSSWTSGQETQYF. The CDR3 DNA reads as TGTGCCAGCAGTTCCTGGACTAGCGGACAAGAGACCCAGTACTTC.

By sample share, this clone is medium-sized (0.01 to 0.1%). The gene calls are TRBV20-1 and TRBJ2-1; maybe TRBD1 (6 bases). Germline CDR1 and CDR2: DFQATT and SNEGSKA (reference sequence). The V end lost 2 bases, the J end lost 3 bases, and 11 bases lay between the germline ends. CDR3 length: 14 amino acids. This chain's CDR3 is CSARRVDSYNEQFF. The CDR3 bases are TGCAGTGCTAGAAGGGTGGACAGCTACAATGAGCAGTTCTTC.

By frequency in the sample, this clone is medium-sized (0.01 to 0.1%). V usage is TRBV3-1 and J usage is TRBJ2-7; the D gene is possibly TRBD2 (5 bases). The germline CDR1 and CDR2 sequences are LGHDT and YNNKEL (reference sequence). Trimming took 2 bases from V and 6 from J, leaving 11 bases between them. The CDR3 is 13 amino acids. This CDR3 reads CASSQSRGFEQYF. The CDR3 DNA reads TGTGCCAGCAGCCAAAGTCGGGGTTTCGAGCAGTACTTC.

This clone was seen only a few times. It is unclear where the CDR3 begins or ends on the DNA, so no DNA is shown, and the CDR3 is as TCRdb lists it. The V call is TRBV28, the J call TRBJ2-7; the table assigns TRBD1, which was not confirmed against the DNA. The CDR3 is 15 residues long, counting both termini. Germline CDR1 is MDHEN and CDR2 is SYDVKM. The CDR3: CASILGRAHSYEQYF.

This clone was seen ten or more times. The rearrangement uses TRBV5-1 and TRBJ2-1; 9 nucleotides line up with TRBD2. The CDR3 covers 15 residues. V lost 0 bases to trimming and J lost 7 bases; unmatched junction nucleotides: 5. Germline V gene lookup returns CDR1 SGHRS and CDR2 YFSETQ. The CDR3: CASSLVLAGPNEQFF. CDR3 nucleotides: TGCGCCAGCAGCTTGGTGCTAGCGGGACCAAATGAGCAGTTCTTC.

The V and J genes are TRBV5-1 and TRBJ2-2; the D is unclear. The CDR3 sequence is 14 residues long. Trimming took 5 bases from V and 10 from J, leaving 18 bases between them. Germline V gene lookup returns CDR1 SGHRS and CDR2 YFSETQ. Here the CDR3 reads CASRVGVTGEELFF. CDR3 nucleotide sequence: TGCGCCAGCAGGGTCGGTGTGACCGGAGAGGAGCTGTTTTTT.

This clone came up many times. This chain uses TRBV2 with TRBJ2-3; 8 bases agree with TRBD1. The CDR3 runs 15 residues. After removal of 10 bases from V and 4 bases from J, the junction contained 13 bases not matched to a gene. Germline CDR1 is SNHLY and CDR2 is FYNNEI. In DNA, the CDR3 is TGTGCCACCAAGGCGGACAGGGAAGCGGCAGATACGCAGTATTTT. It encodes CATKADREAADTQYF. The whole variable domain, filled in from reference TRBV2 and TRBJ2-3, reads EPEVTQTPSHQVTQMGQEVILRCVPISNHLYFYWYRQILGQKVEFLVSFYNNEISEKSEIFDDQFSVERPDGSNFTLKIRSTKLEDSAMYFCATKADREAADTQYFGPGTRLTVL.

CDR3 nucleotides: TGCGCCAGCAGCTTGATTAGCGGGGGGGCCGCCACAGATACGCAGTATTTT. The encoded protein is CASSLISGGAATDTQYF. The rearrangement joins TRBV5-1 to TRBJ2-3; TRBD2 matches at 11 bases. V lost 1 base and J lost 2; bases outside the gene matches: 6. Germline CDR1 is SGHRS and CDR2 is YFSETQ. The CDR3 loop spans 17 amino acids.

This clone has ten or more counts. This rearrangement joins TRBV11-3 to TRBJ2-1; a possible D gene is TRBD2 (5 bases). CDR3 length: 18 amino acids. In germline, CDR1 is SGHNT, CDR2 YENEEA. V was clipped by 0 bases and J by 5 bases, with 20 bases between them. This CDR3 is CASSLDSGSDSEDNEQFF. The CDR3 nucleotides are TGTGCCAGCAGCTTAGACAGTGGGAGCGACTCGGAGGACAATGAGCAGTTCTTC.

This CDR3 reads CASSPLSGTGVDYGYTF. In nucleotides, the CDR3 is TGTGCCAGCAGCCCCCTTTCCGGGACAGGAGTGGACTATGGCTACACCTTC. This chain connects TRBV7-7 to TRBJ1-2; TRBD1 aligns across 8 bases. Germline V gene data show CDR1 as SSHAT and CDR2 as FNYEAQ (reference sequence). The CDR3 is made up of 17 amino acids. Trimming cost V 5 bases and J 3 bases; bases outside gene matches: 14.

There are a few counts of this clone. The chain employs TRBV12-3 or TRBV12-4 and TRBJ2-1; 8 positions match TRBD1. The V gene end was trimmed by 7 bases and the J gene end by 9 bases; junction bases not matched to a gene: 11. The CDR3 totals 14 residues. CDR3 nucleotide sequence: TGTGCCAGCATGAGAGACAGGGGAGTTAGTGAGCAGTTCTTC. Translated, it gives CASMRDRGVSEQFF.

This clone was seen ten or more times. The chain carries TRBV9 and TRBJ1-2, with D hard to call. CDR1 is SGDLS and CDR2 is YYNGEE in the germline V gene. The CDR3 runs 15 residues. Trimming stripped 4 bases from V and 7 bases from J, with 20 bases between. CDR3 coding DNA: TGTGCCAGCAGCCAAACCCTGACACCGGCGGCTGGCTACACCTTC. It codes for CASSQTLTPAAGYTF.

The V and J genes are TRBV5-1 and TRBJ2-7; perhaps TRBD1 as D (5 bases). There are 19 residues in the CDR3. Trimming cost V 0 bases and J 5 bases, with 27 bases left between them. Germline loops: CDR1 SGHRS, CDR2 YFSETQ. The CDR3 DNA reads TGCGCCAGCAGCTTGGGTTTTTGGGGCCGGGCTACCCTAAGTCACGAGCAGTACTTC. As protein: CASSLGFWGRATLSHEQYF.

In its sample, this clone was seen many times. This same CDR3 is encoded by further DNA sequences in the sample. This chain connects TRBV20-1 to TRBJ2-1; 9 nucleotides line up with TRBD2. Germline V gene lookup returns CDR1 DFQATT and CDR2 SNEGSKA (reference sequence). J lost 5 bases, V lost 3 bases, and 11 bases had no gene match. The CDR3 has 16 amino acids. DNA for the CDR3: TGCAGTGCTAGGGGTAGCGGGGGCCCCACGAACAATGAGCAGTTCTTC. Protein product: CSARGSGGPTNNEQFF.

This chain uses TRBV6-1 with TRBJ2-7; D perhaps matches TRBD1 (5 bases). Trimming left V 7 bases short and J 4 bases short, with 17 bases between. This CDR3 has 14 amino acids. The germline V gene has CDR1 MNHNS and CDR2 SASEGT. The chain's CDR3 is CASTRTSTPYEQYF. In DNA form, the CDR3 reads TGTGCCAGCACCCGGACATCGACCCCTTACGAGCAGTACTTC.

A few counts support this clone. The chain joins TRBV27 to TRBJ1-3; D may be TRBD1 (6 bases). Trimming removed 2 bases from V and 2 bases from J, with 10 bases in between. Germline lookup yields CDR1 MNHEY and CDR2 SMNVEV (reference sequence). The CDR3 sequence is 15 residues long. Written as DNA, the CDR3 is TGTGCCAGCAGTTTAACTTGGACAGCTGGAAACACCATATATTTT. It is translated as CASSLTWTAGNTIYF.

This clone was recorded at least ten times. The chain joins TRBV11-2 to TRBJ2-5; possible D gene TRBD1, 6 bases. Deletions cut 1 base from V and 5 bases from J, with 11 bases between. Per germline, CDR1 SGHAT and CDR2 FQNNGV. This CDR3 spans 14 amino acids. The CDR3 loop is CASSLGPDSETQYF. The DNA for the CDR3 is TGTGCCAGCAGCTTAGGGCCGGACAGTGAGACCCAGTACTTC.

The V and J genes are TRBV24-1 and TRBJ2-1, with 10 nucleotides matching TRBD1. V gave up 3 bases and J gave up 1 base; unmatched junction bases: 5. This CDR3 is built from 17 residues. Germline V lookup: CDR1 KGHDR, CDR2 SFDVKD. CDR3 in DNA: TGTGCCACCAGTGATGACAGGGGGCGCGGATCCTACAATGAGCAGTTCTTC. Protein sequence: CATSDDRGRGSYNEQFF.